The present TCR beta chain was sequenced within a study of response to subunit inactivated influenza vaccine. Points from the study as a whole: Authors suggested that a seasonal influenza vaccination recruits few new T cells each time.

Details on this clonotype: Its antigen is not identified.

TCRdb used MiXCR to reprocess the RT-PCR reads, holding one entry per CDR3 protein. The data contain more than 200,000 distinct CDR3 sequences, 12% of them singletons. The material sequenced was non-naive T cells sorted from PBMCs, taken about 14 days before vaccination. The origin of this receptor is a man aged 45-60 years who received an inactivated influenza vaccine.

The CDR3 sequence is CASSSATGSADTQYF. The CDR3 nucleotides are TGTGCCAGCAGTTCTGCGACAGGGAGCGCAGATACGCAGTATTTT. The V and J genes are TRBV27 and TRBJ2-3; TRBD1 matches at 7 bases. The trim removed 4 bases at V and 4 bases at J, leaving 8 bases unmatched. The CDR3 consists of 15 residues. Germline CDR1 and CDR2: MNHEY and SMNVEV (reference sequence).